Listed below are T cell receptor beta chains from one sample, sequenced in a study of PD-1 blockade in classical Hodgkin lymphoma. Libraries were prepared by immunoSEQ multiplex PCR; TCRdb keeps only in-frame clonotypes and omits some of them. The data hold about 6,900 clones, with about 86% observed a single time. This sample comprised peripheral blood mononuclear cells (PBMCs), obtained before the fourth cycle of nivolumab. These receptor sequences come from a human donor with classical Hodgkin lymphoma. The CDR3 runs from the conserved cysteine through the conserved F or W. Each record gives: CDR3 DNA, CDR3 protein, J gene, V gene, D gene, clone size. D genes are given only for firm matches. Where a row states a size, it is once, few, many or the class of an expanded clone; other rows omit it.

DNA: TGTGCTAGCAGCTCGACCCCGGATCCCACAGATACGCAGTATTTT
CDR3: CASSSTPDPTDTQYF
J: TRBJ2-3
V: TRBV7-7
D: .
size: .

DNA: TGTGCCAGCAGCGTAGCTTTAGGGACCCAGTACTTC
CDR3: CASSVALGTQYF
J: TRBJ2-5
V: TRBV9
D: .
size: .

DNA: TGTGCCAGTCGAGGCGGGAGGGGGAGGGAGGCCCAGCATTTT
CDR3: CASRGGRGREAQHF
J: TRBJ1-5
V: TRBV19
D: .
size: .

DNA: TGTGCCTGGAGCGAGGGACAGGGATATTCACCCCTCCACTTT
CDR3: CAWSEGQGYSPLHF
J: TRBJ1-6
V: TRBV30
D: TRBD1
size: once

DNA: TGTGCCAGCAGTGAATCAACTAGCGGGGCAGATACGCAGTATTTT
CDR3: CASSESTSGADTQYF
J: TRBJ2-3
V: TRBV6-4
D: TRBD2
size: .

DNA: TGCGCCAGCAGCCAAGACTACGCTTTTAAAGGGCGGAATCAGCCCCAGCATTTT
CDR3: CASSQDYAFKGRNQPQHF
J: TRBJ1-5
V: TRBV4-1
D: .
size: .

DNA: TGTGCCAGCTCACCGAGTGCAACTAATGAAAAACTGTTTTTT
CDR3: CASSPSATNEKLFF
J: TRBJ1-4
V: TRBV18
D: .
size: .

DNA: TGTGCCAGCAGCTTAGGGTATCTTGACGGGGGAACCACAGATACGCAGTATTTT
CDR3: CASSLGYLDGGTTDTQYF
J: TRBJ2-3
V: TRBV7-8
D: .
size: .

DNA: TGCGCCAGCAGCCCTGGGGACCTTGGGGATACGCAGTATTTT
CDR3: CASSPGDLGDTQYF
J: TRBJ2-3
V: TRBV5-1
D: .
size: .

DNA: TGCGCCACCAGACTCGGGACACAACATTCGGGGGAGACCCAGTACTTC
CDR3: CATRLGTQHSGETQYF
J: TRBJ2-5
V: TRBV5-1
D: .
size: .

DNA: TGTGCCAGCAGCTCCACCGTGACCCAGTACTTC
CDR3: CASSSTVTQYF
J: TRBJ2-5
V: TRBV7-9
D: .
size: .